This is a list of T cell receptor beta chains from one sample in a study of long-term antiretroviral therapy in people with HIV. Only in-frame clones appear in the TCRdb table, and some are missing; sequencing was by immunoSEQ multiplex PCR. This repertoire shows about 33,000 clones, approximately 96% found once; its top ten account for about 2.2%. The material was unsorted PBMCs, obtained approximately 6.6 years after starting antiretroviral therapy. The receptor source for this set is a young man with HIV. CDR3s include the opening cysteine and the closing phenylalanine or tryptophan. The D gene is left open where the match is weak. Part of the rows lack a size; the others show once, few, many or a class for expanded clones.

.	TRBV18	.	TRBJ1-3	TGTGCCAGCCCCGGATCAGGGGGAAACACCATATATTTT	CASPGSGGNTIYF
TRBD1	TRBV6-1	.	TRBJ1-6	TGTGCCAGCAGCCCGGGACAGGTCGGTTCACCCCTCCACTTT	CASSPGQVGSPLHF
TRBD1	TRBV4-3	.	TRBJ2-5	TGCGCCAGCAGCCAGGGACAGGGAGGAGAGACCCAGTACTTC	CASSQGQGGETQYF
.	TRBV6-1	.	TRBJ2-5	TGTGCCAGCAGTGGATTTTCCCAAGAGACCCAGTACTTC	CASSGFSQETQYF
TRBD1	TRBV14	.	TRBJ2-5	TGTGCCAGCAGCCAACGGCTGAGGGCAGGGGGATCGGAGACCCAGTACTTC	CASSQRLRAGGSETQYF
TRBD1	TRBV30	.	TRBJ2-3	TGTGCCTGGAGCCCGGGACAGGAAAGGACAGATACGCAGTATTTT	CAWSPGQERTDTQYF
.	TRBV27	.	TRBJ2-5	TGTGCCAGCACCGACCTCACAGGGGGGGGGACCCAGTACTTC	CASTDLTGGGTQYF
.	TRBV6-1	.	TRBJ2-3	TGTGCCAGCAGAGCCATTAGCACAGATACGCAGTATTTT	CASRAISTDTQYF
.	TRBV7-2	once	TRBJ2-7	TGTGCCAGCAGCCGAGAGATAGGCGGGGTCTACGAGCAGTACTTC	CASSREIGGVYEQYF
.	TRBV2	.	TRBJ1-1	TGTGCCAGCAGTGAAACAGGGCGTACTGAAGCTTTCTTT	CASSETGRTEAFF
.	TRBV7-9	few	TRBJ1-1	TGTGCCAGCAGCTTCGTGTTTGACACTGAAGCTTTCTTT	CASSFVFDTEAFF
TRBD2	TRBV7-2	.	TRBJ2-7	TGTGCCAGCAGCTTAGGGGGCGCGGGGGAGTCCTACGAGCAGTACTTC	CASSLGGAGESYEQYF
.	TRBV6-6	.	TRBJ1-1	TGTGCCAGCAGAGGAGTCACCCAAGCTTTCTTT	CASRGVTQAFF
.	TRBV2	.	TRBJ2-3	TGTGCCAGCAGAGACGACACCCGGAACAATTATTTT	CASRDDTRNNYF
TRBD1	TRBV19	once	TRBJ1-5	TGTGCCAGTACCCAACAGGGGGAAAAGCGGCAGCCCCAGCATTTT	CASTQQGEKRQPQHF
TRBD2	TRBV27	.	TRBJ2-4	TGTGCCAGCAGCACCTGGGGGGGTGGGGCCAAAAACATTCAGTACTTC	CASSTWGGGAKNIQYF
.	TRBV5-4	.	TRBJ2-2	TGTGCCAGCAGAAAAGCGAACGGGGAGCTGTTTTTT	CASRKANGELFF
TRBD2	TRBV25-1	.	TRBJ2-7	TGTGCCAGCACCGGGGGGGACATTTTCTACGAGCAGTACTTC	CASTGGDIFYEQYF
.	TRBV4-2	.	TRBJ2-7	TGTGCCAGCAGCTTGTGGACCTCCTACGAGCAGTACTTC	CASSLWTSYEQYF
TRBD1	TRBV7-6	.	TRBJ2-5	TGTGCCAGCAGCCAGACAGGGCTTAGGCAAGAGACCCAGTACTTC	CASSQTGLRQETQYF
.	TRBV9	.	TRBJ2-7	TGTGCCAGCAGCGTAACCTCCGGGGCAGGTCGCGACGAGCAGTACTTC	CASSVTSGAGRDEQYF
.	TRBV4-2	.	TRBJ2-1	TGTGCCAGCAGCCCCGGGGAGCGCTACTCCTACAATGAGCAGTTCTTC	CASSPGERYSYNEQFF
.	TRBV5-4	.	TRBJ1-1	TGTGCCAGCAGCTTATCTCCGAACACTGAAGCTTTCTTT	CASSLSPNTEAFF
TRBD2	TRBV2	.	TRBJ2-1	TGTGCCAGCAGCACTAAGCGGGACTACAATGAGCAGTTCTTC	CASSTKRDYNEQFF
TRBD1	TRBV7-8	.	TRBJ2-2	TGTGCCAGCAGCGAGAGACAGGGGAGTACCGGGGAGCTGTTTTTT	CASSERQGSTGELFF
.	TRBV4-3	.	TRBJ2-7	TGCGCCAGCAGCCAAGATCTGGGGGGAAACGAGGGCTACGAGCAGTACTTC	CASSQDLGGNEGYEQYF
TRBD2	TRBV19	.	TRBJ2-7	TGTGCCAGTAGTATGGCACTAGCGGGTATCTACGAGCAGTACTTC	CASSMALAGIYEQYF
TRBD1	TRBV6-1	.	TRBJ2-3	TGTGCCAGCAATACACCGGGACAGGGTCCAGATACGCAGTATTTT	CASNTPGQGPDTQYF
TRBD1	TRBV4-2	.	TRBJ1-4	TGTGCCAGCAGCCAAGCCCCTGGCAGGGGGCAGGAAAAACTGTTTTTT	CASSQAPGRGQEKLFF
TRBD2	TRBV5-6	once	TRBJ2-1	TGTGCCAGCAGCATGCCGGGACTAGCGGGGGGGGATCTTCTCTTC	CASSMPGLAGGDLLF
.	TRBV6-5	.	TRBJ2-5	TGTGCCAGCAGCCCCGGTGGGGGGATGCAAGAGACCCAGTACTTC	CASSPGGGMQETQYF
TRBD2	TRBV7-2	.	TRBJ2-5	TGTGCCAGCAGCTTAGCCCTCGTGGCTAGCGGGAGAGGAGAGACCCAGTACTTC	CASSLALVASGRGETQYF
TRBD1	TRBV9	.	TRBJ1-1	TGTGCCAGCAGCGCGGCCCTCGAGAGACAGGGCACCGCTGAAGCTTTCTTT	CASSAALERQGTAEAFF
.	TRBV11-3	.	TRBJ2-1	TGTGCCAGCATCCATGAGCAGTTCTTC	CASIHEQFF
TRBD1	TRBV7-3	.	TRBJ2-2	TGTGCCAGCAAGACCACAGGGGACACCGGGGAGCTGTTTTTT	CASKTTGDTGELFF
.	TRBV6-5	.	TRBJ2-3	TGTGCCAGCAGGGGACTTGCCGAGGGTACAGATACGCAGTATTTT	CASRGLAEGTDTQYF
TRBD2	TRBV9	.	TRBJ2-1	TGTGCCAGCAGCCCGAGCGGGAGCCATCGGAACAATGAGCAGTTCTTC	CASSPSGSHRNNEQFF
TRBD1	TRBV7-9	.	TRBJ1-1	TGTGCCAGCAGCTTACAGGGACAGATAGCTTTCTTT	CASSLQGQIAFF
.	TRBV7-9	.	TRBJ2-2	TGTGCCAGCAGCCCCTTGACCCGGGAGCTGTTTTTT	CASSPLTRELFF
TRBD2	TRBV7-8	.	TRBJ2-3	TGTGCCAGCAGCCCCCGACTAGCGGGCCGTACAGATACGCAGTATTTT	CASSPRLAGRTDTQYF
TRBD2	TRBV9	once	TRBJ2-7	TGTGCCAGCAGCGTGAGCGGGGACTACGAGCAGTACTTC	CASSVSGDYEQYF
.	TRBV5-1	.	TRBJ1-1	TGCGCCAGCAGCTTGGGGGCCAGGGGACACACTGAAGCTTTCTTT	CASSLGARGHTEAFF
.	TRBV4-3	once	TRBJ1-2	TGCGCCAGCAGCGCCGCCCAGCCACGGGGCTACACCTTC	CASSAAQPRGYTF
TRBD2	TRBV7-2	.	TRBJ2-7	TGTGCCAGCAGCTTTATAGCGGGAGGTGCCTACGAGCAGTACTTC	CASSFIAGGAYEQYF
TRBD2	TRBV11-2	.	TRBJ2-3	TGTGCCAGCAGCCAGACTAGCGGGGGGCCCCCCGGTACGCAGTATTTT	CASSQTSGGPPGTQYF
.	TRBV30	.	TRBJ2-1	TGTGCCTGGAGTGTGGGTGAGGGAGGCGTTGAGCAGTTCTTC	CAWSVGEGGVEQFF
TRBD1	TRBV9	.	TRBJ2-7	TGTGCCAGCAGCGGGACAGGGGTCAACGAGCAGTACTTC	CASSGTGVNEQYF
.	TRBV29-1	.	TRBJ1-2	TGCAGCGTTGAAACTGGGACAACTTATGGCTACACCTTC	CSVETGTTYGYTF
TRBD2	TRBV18	.	TRBJ2-7	TGTGCCAGCTCAGCTAGCGGGGCTTCCTACGAGCAGTACTTC	CASSASGASYEQYF
.	TRBV2	.	TRBJ2-3	TGTGCCAGCACCGGGACACTCGGCCCCGGTGGCACAGATACGCAGTATTTT	CASTGTLGPGGTDTQYF
TRBD2	TRBV2	.	TRBJ2-5	TGTGCCAGCAGTGAAGGCGGGGGGGCTGGGGAGACCCAGTACTTC	CASSEGGGAGETQYF
.	TRBV9	.	TRBJ1-5	TGTGCCAGCGCGACAGGCGATAGCAATCAGCCCCAGCATTTT	CASATGDSNQPQHF
.	TRBV7-9	.	TRBJ1-2	TGTGCCAGCAGCCAAACGGGAGTCCTCTATGGCTACACCTTC	CASSQTGVLYGYTF